This T cell receptor (beta chain) was found in a study of blood T cell repertoires in COVID-19. Method: immunoSEQ multiplex PCR; TCRdb's copy keeps in-frame clones and lacks some. The profile shows 200,000 or so clones, roughly four fifths of them singletons. The V gene's germline CDR1 is SQVTM and CDR2 ANQGSEA. The CDR3 extends over 14 amino acids. V shed 5 bases and J 8 bases; nucleotides not matched to a gene: 11. The rearrangement links TRBV29-1 to TRBJ2-4, with TRBD2 identical over 8 bases. The sequenced sample was PBMCs or T cells enriched from blood (not recorded which). The source of this sequence is a woman aged 40 to 50 with acute COVID-19. The DNA of the CDR3 is TGCAGCGTTAGTGGCCGGACCGGGGGGGACATTCAGTACTTC. It specifies CSVSGRTGGDIQYF.